The 21 T cell receptor beta chains given below trace back to one sample, sequenced in a study of cytomegalovirus exposure and HLA in healthy donors. A multiplex PCR was run with 60 Vbeta primers and 13 Jbeta primers. The protocol was immunoSEQ multiplex PCR, while the TCRdb copy is restricted to in-frame clones and leaves out a portion. The table includes roughly 120,000 clones, more than 65% detected once. The specimen was PBMCs. Receptors originate from a woman aged 25-40 years in good health and CMV-seronegative.

This clone was seen only once. The chain has TRBV18 and TRBJ1-2; 12 bases agree with TRBD1. The germline V gene has CDR1 KGHSH and CDR2 LQKENI. The CDR3 is 16 amino acids. V was pared by 3 bases and J by 6 bases, with 8 bases of the junction left unmatched. CDR3 sequence reads: CASSPGPGQGAHGYTF. Here the CDR3 DNA reads TGTGCCAGCTCACCGGGTCCGGGACAGGGGGCTCATGGCTACACCTTC.

The rearrangement uses TRBV5-1 and TRBJ2-7; no clear D gene. The germline V gene encodes CDR1 SGHRS and CDR2 YFSETQ. The CDR3 sequence is 12 residues long. Trimming took 2 bases from V and 6 from J, leaving 9 bases between them. The CDR3 sequence: CASSLGAGEQYF. CDR3 coding DNA: TGCGCCAGCAGCTTAGGAGCCGGCGAGCAGTACTTC.

On this clone itself: One junction end disagrees with the germline gene, perhaps due to a read error. The rearrangement joins TRBV7-7 to TRBJ2-2, with D hard to call. Germline CDR1 SSHAT, CDR2 FNYEAQ (reference sequence). This CDR3 has 13 residues. DNA for the CDR3: TGTGCTAGCAGAGCCTCTAACACCGGGGAGCTGTTTTTT. Amino acids: CASRASNTGELFF. Full variable domain (rest looked up from reference TRBV7-7 and TRBJ2-2): GAGVSQSPRYKVTKRGQDVTLRCDPISSHATLYWYQQALGQGPEFLTYFNYEAQPDKSGLPSDRFSAERPEGSISTLTIQRTEQRDSAMYRCASRASNTGELFFGEGSRLTVL.

The genes are TRBV7-9 and TRBJ1-1, with 11 positions matching TRBD1. The germline CDR1 and CDR2 sequences are SEHNR and FQNEAQ (reference sequence). This CDR3 has 18 residues. Trimming at V came to 6 bases and at J to 5 bases, leaving 17 bases not matched to a gene. In DNA, the CDR3 is TGTGCCAGCAGTCATCCCGTCGGACAGGGGGCGAGCCCTACTGAAGCTTTCTTT. Translated: CASSHPVGQGASPTEAFF.

V and J are TRBV7-3 and TRBJ2-2; a possible D gene is TRBD1 (5 bases). Trimming stripped 5 bases from V and 4 bases from J, with 17 bases between. The CDR3 runs to 16 residues. CDR1 is SGHTA and CDR2 is FQGTGA in the germline V gene. CDR3 in DNA: TGTGCCAGCAGCCCTGGCCCGACAGTTGGCACCGGGGAGCTGTTTTTT. Its translation: CASSPGPTVGTGELFF. The whole variable domain, remainder taken from reference TRBV7-3 and TRBJ2-2, is GAGVSQTPSNKVTEKGKYVELRCDPISGHTALYWYRQSLGQGPEFLIYFQGTGAADDSGLPNDRFFAVRPEGSVSTLKIQRTERGDSAVYLCASSPGPTVGTGELFFGEGSRLTVL.

The chain employs TRBV19 and TRBJ1-2; 9 bases fit TRBD1. The V gene's germline CDR1 is LNHDA and CDR2 SQIVND (reference sequence). This CDR3 is built from 16 residues. The trim removed 3 bases at V and 4 bases at J, leaving 9 bases unmatched. CDR3 DNA sequence: TGTGCCAGTAGTATGATCGGGACAGGGATGGTCTATGGCTACACCTTC. Protein sequence: CASSMIGTGMVYGYTF.

The rearrangement uses TRBV5-4 and TRBJ2-2; D gene uncertain. V was shortened by 3 bases and J by 3 bases, with 9 bases between the two germline ends. Germline V lookup: CDR1 SGHNT, CDR2 YYREEE (reference sequence). The CDR3 extends over 14 amino acids. The CDR3 DNA reads as TGTGCCAGCAGCTCCCGACTTTACACCGGGGAGCTGTTTTTT. Its translation is CASSSRLYTGELFF.

V and J are TRBV5-8 and TRBJ2-1; 8 bases are shared with TRBD1. The V gene end was trimmed by 0 bases and the J gene end by 7 bases; junction bases not matched to a gene: 6. The CDR3 length is 15 residues. In germline, CDR1 is SGHTS, CDR2 YDEGEE. CDR3 in DNA: TGTGCCAGCAGCTTGGGTGTCAGGGGGCGAAATGAGCAGTTCTTC. It specifies CASSLGVRGRNEQFF.

This chain joins TRBV6-5 and TRBJ2-5; 8 bases align to TRBD1. The trim removed 6 bases at V and 0 bases at J, leaving 3 bases unmatched. Germline-derived CDR1 and CDR2 are MNHEY and SVGAGI. The CDR3 covers 14 residues. Here the CDR3 DNA reads TGTGCCAGCAGCCGGACAGGGTACCAAGAGACCCAGTACTTC. It yields the protein CASSRTGYQETQYF.

The V and J genes are TRBV6-1 and TRBJ2-7, with 9 bases aligning to TRBD2. CDR1 and CDR2 (germline): MNHNS, SASEGT. The length of the CDR3 is 15 residues. Unmatched junction bases numbered 2, after V lost 2 bases and J lost 0 bases. CDR3 region: CASSEWTSVSYEQYF. CDR3 nucleotides: TGTGCCAGCAGTGAATGGACTAGCGTCTCCTACGAGCAGTACTTC.

This clone was recorded once. The J gene is TRBJ1-6, the V gene TRBV10-2; TRBD1 matches 8 bases. V dropped 8 bases and J dropped 6; count of bases not matched to a gene: 9. This CDR3 is 15 amino acids long. Germline values: CDR1 WSHSY, CDR2 SAAADI. The CDR3 here is CASRLGQGLNSPLHF. CDR3 DNA sequence: TGCGCCAGCCGATTAGGACAGGGCCTTAATTCACCCCTCCACTTT.

This chain connects TRBV13 to TRBJ1-2; D is uncertain. The CDR3 has 14 amino acids. V lost 5 bases, J lost 8 bases, and 18 bases lay in between. Germline assignment: CDR1 PRHDT and CDR2 FYEKMQ (reference sequence). The CDR3 reads CASSVNLLTLGYTF. CDR3 nucleotides: TGTGCCAGCAGCGTAAACCTACTCACGCTGGGCTACACCTTC.

The V and J genes are TRBV4-3 and TRBJ1-2; D might be TRBD1 (6 bases). Germline V gives CDR1 LGHNA, CDR2 YSLEER. V dropped 4 bases and J dropped 7 bases, with 19 bases sitting between them. The CDR3 is 15 residues long. The CDR3, as DNA: TGCGCCAGCAGCCTGTCCTCTACAGGGTACGGTGGCTACACCTTC. Its translation is CASSLSSTGYGGYTF.

This clone turned up a few times. The chain couples TRBV15 to TRBJ2-5; D perhaps matches TRBD1 (6 bases). The germline V gene encodes CDR1 LNHNV and CDR2 YYDKDF (reference sequence). The CDR3 extends over 13 amino acids. The germline V and J ends were trimmed by 5 bases and 5 bases, with 12 bases remaining between them. The CDR3 sequence is CATSRGQRETQYF. The CDR3 coding sequence is TGTGCCACCAGCCGGGGACAAAGGGAGACCCAGTACTTC.

The chain recombines TRBV30 with TRBJ1-1; D not certain. CDR3 size: 13 residues. Trimming took 0 bases from V and 2 from J, leaving 7 bases between them. Looked up from germline, CDR1 is GTSNPN and CDR2 is SVGIG (reference sequence). Here the CDR3 reads CAWSVVFNTEAFF. The CDR3 nucleotides are TGTGCCTGGAGTGTCGTCTTTAACACTGAAGCTTTCTTT.

Turning to this clone: Other DNA sequences in the sample encode the same CDR3. The chain employs TRBV27 and TRBJ1-2; 9 bases align to TRBD1. Germline trimming cut 5 bases from V and 4 bases from J; bases unmatched to any gene: 14. Germline lookup yields CDR1 MNHEY and CDR2 SMNVEV (reference sequence). The CDR3 runs 17 residues. The CDR3 bases are TGTGCCAGCAGTACGAGAGTACCGGGACAGGGTCGCTATGGCTACACCTTC. Amino acid sequence: CASSTRVPGQGRYGYTF.

The chain joins TRBV9 to TRBJ2-5; D might be TRBD2 (5 bases). The CDR3 runs to 13 residues. Between the trimmed V and J ends, which lost 3 bases and 7 bases, there was a span of 13 bases. Germline V gene lookup returns CDR1 SGDLS and CDR2 YYNGEE. CDR3 region: CASSAPDGVTQYF. DNA for the CDR3: TGTGCCAGCAGCGCCCCTGACGGGGTGACCCAGTACTTC.

The chain has TRBV7-9 and TRBJ1-2; TRBD1 is a possible D gene (6 bases). The length of the CDR3 is 14 residues. With 6 bases removed from V and 5 bases from J, the gap between germline ends came to 16 bases. Germline V gene data show CDR1 as SEHNR and CDR2 as FQNEAQ (reference sequence). The CDR3 reads CASRGSRGAYGYTF. In nucleotides, the CDR3 is TGTGCCAGCAGGGGGTCTCGGGGGGCTTATGGCTACACCTTC.

This rearrangement joins TRBV30 to TRBJ2-1, with TRBD2 as a possible D gene (5 bases). V was pared by 2 bases and J by 8 bases, with 16 bases between. The V gene's germline CDR1 is GTSNPN and CDR2 SVGIG (reference sequence). The CDR3 loop spans 14 amino acids. The CDR3 region is CAWSLGLNGDEQFF. The DNA of the CDR3 is TGTGCCTGGAGTCTCGGACTTAACGGGGATGAGCAGTTCTTC.

This clone was detected only once. The rearrangement uses TRBV4-2 and TRBJ1-2, with 7 bases aligning to TRBD1. CDR1 LGHNA and CDR2 YNFKEQ come from the germline V gene. V gave up 6 bases and J gave up 2 bases; unmatched junction bases: 9. This CDR3 has 15 amino acids. CDR3: CASRIPGQRNYGYTF. In DNA, the CDR3 is TGTGCCAGCAGAATCCCGGGACAGAGAAACTATGGCTACACCTTC.

In nucleotides, the CDR3 is TGTGCCAGCAGTTTATTTGGGGCCGGGTCGCCCCAGCATTTT. It translates to CASSLFGAGSPQHF. This rearrangement joins TRBV28 to TRBJ1-5, with a tentative D call TRBD1 (5 bases). CDR1 is MDHEN and CDR2 is SYDVKM in the germline V gene. Trimming pared 1 base from V and 9 bases from J, leaving 13 bases between. The CDR3 has 14 amino acids.